These 27 T cell receptor beta chains were sequenced from one sample in a study of identical twins. TCRdb used MiXCR to reprocess the 5' RACE reads, holding one entry per CDR3 protein. The sample records more than 200,000 distinct CDR3 sequences, around 15% being singletons. The sequencing input was memory (CD45RO+) T cells sorted from blood. The receptors here all came from a woman aged 18-29 years in good health.

This clonotype was detected ten times or more. The J gene is TRBJ2-5, the V gene TRBV12-3 or TRBV12-4, with unresolved D. Trimming left V 3 bases short and J 5 bases short, with 4 bases between. This CDR3 spans 11 amino acids. The CDR3 DNA is TGTGCCAGCAGTTTTGGGGAGACCCAGTACTTC. Residues: CASSFGETQYF.

The V gene is TRBV7-8, the J gene TRBJ2-6; D gene unclear. V shed 0 bases and J shed 0 bases, with 6 bases lying between them. Germline V gene data show CDR1 as SGHVS and CDR2 as FQNEAQ. The CDR3 extends over 16 amino acids. As DNA, the CDR3 is TGTGCCAGCAGCTTAGCGCCTCCCTCTGGGGCCAACGTCCTGACTTTC. Its translation: CASSLAPPSGANVLTF.

This clonotype has ten or more counts. The chain has TRBV6-5 and TRBJ2-7, with 7 bases aligning to TRBD1. J gave up 0 bases and V 4 bases, and 3 bases lay outside the gene matches. CDR3 length equals 14 residues. CDR1 and CDR2 from the germline V gene are MNHEY and SVGAGI. The CDR3 sequence is CASSSGGLSYEQYF. The CDR3, as DNA: TGTGCCAGCAGTTCAGGGGGTCTCTCCTACGAGCAGTACTTC.

The gene calls are TRBV5-1 and TRBJ2-1; 8 bases map to TRBD1. This CDR3 spans 15 amino acids. Unmatched junction bases numbered 10, after V lost 5 bases and J lost 6 bases. Germline CDR1 reads SGHRS; CDR2 reads YFSETQ. CDR3: CASSHDRGVVNEQFF. Here the CDR3 DNA reads TGCGCCAGCAGTCATGACAGGGGTGTTGTCAATGAGCAGTTCTTC.

V usage is TRBV20-1 and J usage is TRBJ1-4; 10 bases are a match to TRBD1. The length of the CDR3 is 14 residues. V lost 1 base, J lost 4 bases, and 0 bases stayed unmatched. Germline V CDR1 and CDR2: DFQATT, SNEGSKA (reference sequence). The CDR3 sequence is CSARGDRGNEKLFF. DNA of the CDR3: TGCAGTGCTAGAGGGGACAGGGGTAATGAAAAACTGTTTTTT.

The chain employs TRBV10-3 and TRBJ1-4; D is perhaps TRBD1 (5 bases). Trimming removed 4 bases at V and 2 bases at J, with 8 bases between. The CDR3 contains 14 residues. Looked up from germline, CDR1 is ENHRY and CDR2 is SYGVKD. This CDR3 reads CAISGSGTNEKLFF. In nucleotides, the CDR3 is TGTGCCATCAGTGGGTCAGGGACTAATGAAAAACTGTTTTTT.

The chain employs TRBV20-1 and TRBJ2-3, with 7 bases identical to TRBD2. Trimming cost V 3 bases and J 0 bases; bases outside gene matches: 0. The CDR3 spans 13 residues. The germline gives CDR1 DFQATT, CDR2 SNEGSKA (reference sequence). The CDR3 protein is CSASGGSTDTQYF. CDR3 DNA: TGCAGTGCTAGCGGGGGGAGCACAGATACGCAGTATTTT.

This clonotype was detected ten times or more. The chain carries TRBV6-1 and TRBJ1-5, with TRBD1 matching over 11 bases. Losses at the gene ends were 5 bases for V and 3 bases for J; bases not matched to a gene: 6. This CDR3 is built from 16 residues. Germline V gene data show CDR1 as MNHNS and CDR2 as SASEGT. The CDR3 DNA is TGTGCCAGCAGTCCACGGACAGGGGGCAACAATCAGCCCCAGCATTTT. This sequence encodes CASSPRTGGNNQPQHF.

The V gene is TRBV20-1, the J gene TRBJ2-7, with unresolved D. The CDR3 is 13 residues long. V was trimmed by 3 bases and J by 6 bases, leaving 15 bases between them. Germline V gives CDR1 DFQATT, CDR2 SNEGSKA (reference sequence). The CDR3 spells CSASPPAYSEQYF. CDR3 bases: TGCAGTGCTAGCCCCCCCGCTTACAGCGAGCAGTACTTC.

The chain recombines TRBV6-2 or TRBV6-3 with TRBJ2-3; D unclear. The V end was cut by 0 bases, the J end by 6 bases, with 4 bases between. The CDR3 length is 12 residues. The germline V gene has CDR1 MNHEY and CDR2 SVGEGT. This chain's CDR3 is CASSYSWDTQYF. The CDR3 DNA follows: TGTGCCAGCAGTTACTCTTGGGATACGCAGTATTTT.

This clonotype turned up a few times. The V and J genes are TRBV12-3 or TRBV12-4 and TRBJ2-1; D unclear. The CDR3 contains 12 residues. Trimming shortened V by 5 bases and J by 4 bases, and 6 bases separated the two germline ends. The CDR3 DNA is TGTGCCAGCAGTCAGTCTTACAATGAGCAGTTCTTC. It specifies CASSQSYNEQFF.

This clonotype showed up many times. The rearrangement links TRBV5-1 to TRBJ1-1, with 7 bases matching TRBD1. V trimming: 3 bases; J trimming: 1 base; junction bases outside the gene matches: 3. The CDR3 has 14 residues. CDR1 and CDR2 (germline): SGHRS, YFSETQ. Written as DNA, the CDR3 is TGCGCCAGCAGCTGGGGGACAGCGAACACTGAAGCTTTCTTT. Translated: CASSWGTANTEAFF.

The chain recombines TRBV29-1 with TRBJ2-7; D gene uncertain. Germline CDR1 and CDR2: SQVTM and ANQGSEA. The CDR3 runs to 13 residues. V gave up 4 bases and J gave up 0 bases, with 10 bases separating them. The CDR3 DNA follows: TGCAGCGTTGGCGACACCCGCTCCTACGAGCAGTACTTC. Protein sequence: CSVGDTRSYEQYF.

The sample holds a few counts of this clonotype. CDR3 protein: CASSYLSGQTQYF. CDR3 DNA: TGTGCCAGCAGTTATTTGAGTGGCCAAACCCAGTACTTC. The chain joins TRBV6-6 to TRBJ2-5; D unclear. The CDR3 totals 13 residues. With 3 bases removed from V and 8 bases from J, the gap between germline ends came to 13 bases. CDR1 is MNHNY, CDR2 SVGAGI, per germline (reference sequence).

V and J are TRBV11-1 and TRBJ2-7; 7 bases line up with TRBD1. Germline CDR1 and CDR2: SGHAT and FQDESV (reference sequence). J gave up 2 bases and V 4 bases, and 5 bases lay outside the gene matches. The CDR3 contains 14 residues. CDR3 sequence (DNA): TGTGCCAGCAGCTCACGGGACAGTACCTACGAGCAGTACTTC. Protein product: CASSSRDSTYEQYF. Complete variable domain (other parts from reference TRBV11-1 and TRBJ2-7): EAEVAQSPRYKITEKSQAVAFWCDPISGHATLYWYRQILGQGPELLVQFQDESVVDDSQLPKDRFSAERLKGVDSTLKIQPAELGDSAMYLCASSSRDSTYEQYFGPGTRLTVT.

The V and J genes are TRBV19 and TRBJ2-7, with D perhaps matching TRBD1 (5 bases). Germline V gene sequence: CDR1 LNHDA, CDR2 SQIVND (reference sequence). V lost 1 base and J 0 bases, leaving 10 bases between the germline ends. The CDR3 covers 15 residues. The CDR3 nucleotides read TGTGCCAGTAGTATAGCGACGGACACCTCCTACGAGCAGTACTTC. It encodes CASSIATDTSYEQYF.

This clonotype came up many times. In DNA form, the CDR3 reads TGTGCCAGCAGCGGGACACCCGGAAACACCATATATTTT. Encoded protein: CASSGTPGNTIYF. This chain links TRBV5-5 with TRBJ1-3; D is perhaps TRBD1 (6 bases). The CDR3 totals 13 residues. Looked up from germline, CDR1 is SGHKS and CDR2 is YYEKEE (reference sequence). The V end lost 4 bases, the J end lost 4 bases, and 9 bases lay between the germline ends.

CDR3 amino acids: CASSLRITTDTQYF. The CDR3, as DNA: TGTGCCAGCAGCTTACGTATCACGACAGATACGCAGTATTTT. This rearrangement joins TRBV11-3 to TRBJ2-3; no clear D. The CDR3 has 14 residues. Germline V gene lookup returns CDR1 SGHNT and CDR2 YENEEA. The V gene lost 2 bases and the J gene lost 3 bases, with 9 bases spanning the gap.

This clonotype has a single count. The chain employs TRBV5-4 and TRBJ1-2; D gene ambiguous. The CDR3 is made up of 13 amino acids. The germline V and J ends were trimmed by 4 bases and 8 bases, with 15 bases remaining between them. The germline gives CDR1 SGHNT, CDR2 YYREEE (reference sequence). This CDR3 reads CASSPETSYGYTF. The DNA of the CDR3 is TGTGCCAGCAGCCCAGAGACATCCTACGGCTACACCTTC.

The chain carries TRBV25-1 and TRBJ2-3; 7 bases are a match to TRBD1. The CDR3 sequence is 12 residues long. Looked up from germline, CDR1 is MGHDK and CDR2 is SYGVNS. Trimming removed 4 bases from V and 9 bases from J; junction bases left unmatched: 4. CDR3: CASSVKQGTQYF. The CDR3 DNA follows: TGTGCCAGCAGTGTGAAACAGGGGACGCAGTATTTT.

The rearrangement joins TRBV7-2 to TRBJ2-5, with 7 positions matching TRBD1. This CDR3 has 14 amino acids. Losses at the gene ends were 5 bases for V and 5 bases for J; bases not matched to a gene: 8. The germline CDR1 and CDR2 sequences are SGHTA and FQGNSA. This CDR3 is CASSQGQTMETQYF. Written as DNA, the CDR3 is TGTGCCAGCAGCCAGGGACAGACTATGGAGACCCAGTACTTC.

V and J are TRBV5-6 and TRBJ1-1; D unresolved. The CDR3 loop spans 11 amino acids. Germline-derived CDR1 and CDR2 are SGHDT and YYEEEE. Trimming stripped 0 bases from V and 8 bases from J, with 5 bases between. The CDR3 DNA follows: TGTGCCAGCAGCTTGGTTGAGGAAGCTTTCTTT. Translated, it gives CASSLVEEAFF.

The V gene is TRBV10-3, the J gene TRBJ1-2, with D perhaps matching TRBD1 (5 bases). The CDR3 covers 15 residues. Trimming took 0 bases from V and 6 from J, leaving 14 bases between them. Per the germline V gene, CDR1 is ENHRY and CDR2 is SYGVKD. Here the CDR3 reads CAISESAGQIDGYTF. The CDR3 DNA reads as TGTGCCATCAGTGAGTCCGCAGGGCAGATTGATGGCTACACCTTC.

This chain connects TRBV9 to TRBJ2-5, with no clear D. V was clipped by 4 bases and J by 5 bases, with 15 bases between them. The germline CDR1 and CDR2 sequences are SGDLS and YYNGEE. CDR3 length equals 14 residues. Here the CDR3 reads CASSRSGFRETQYF. The CDR3 DNA follows: TGTGCCAGCAGCCGTAGTGGATTCAGGGAGACCCAGTACTTC.

The chain carries TRBV6-1 and TRBJ2-1; TRBD2 aligns across 10 bases. Trimming cost V 5 bases and J 2 bases; bases outside gene matches: 0. CDR3 length: 14 amino acids. Germline V gene data show CDR1 as MNHNS and CDR2 as SASEGT. CDR3 sequence reads: CASSSGRAYNEQFF. The CDR3 nucleotides read TGTGCCAGCAGTAGCGGGAGGGCCTACAATGAGCAGTTCTTC.

V usage is TRBV5-4 and J usage is TRBJ2-7; either TRBD1 or TRBD2 may supply D (5 bases each). V lost 4 bases to trimming and J lost 4 bases, with 12 bases between them. The CDR3 loop spans 13 amino acids. Germline lookup yields CDR1 SGHNT and CDR2 YYREEE (reference sequence). The CDR3 here is CASSTGTFYEQYF. CDR3 DNA sequence: TGTGCCAGCAGCACCGGGACGTTTTACGAGCAGTACTTC.

This clonotype was counted a few times. The chain joins TRBV15 to TRBJ1-1; the D gene is possibly TRBD1 (5 bases). Germline lookup yields CDR1 LNHNV and CDR2 YYDKDF (reference sequence). CDR3 length: 16 residues. V lost 1 base, J lost 6 bases, and 18 bases lay in between. The CDR3 DNA sequence: TGTGCCACCAGCAGAGGATTGGGGGGGAGTCGCGCTGAAGCTTTCTTT. Protein product: CATSRGLGGSRAEAFF.